The text below deals with one TCR beta chain. No antigen is known for it. These data come from a study of shared clonotypes between healthy human individuals. Sequencing was performed with immunoSEQ multiplex PCR; in TCRdb, only in-frame clones are kept and a portion is missing. The sample lists more than 2,000,000 clones; around nine tenths were seen once. This CDR3 has 15 residues. V trimming: 3 bases; J trimming: 7 bases; junction bases outside the gene matches: 8. The germline V gene has CDR1 SGHRS and CDR2 YFSETQ. Each sample came from a Caucasian adult donor living in Nashville, Tennessee. Points from the study as a whole: It was observed that roughly 5.1% of naive CD4 clonotypes were shared across a handful of donors. Generally, naive subsets came out with larger estimated richness than memory subsets. There were few donors, and this limited the genetic and exposure-history diversity represented.

The sequenced sample was naive CD4+ T cells sorted from blood. Indicated subset: CD45RA+ positively selected. This sequence joins TRBV5-1 and TRBJ1-4, with 8 bases that match TRBD1. The source of this sequence is a man aged 18 to 30 in good health. The CDR3 region has the DNA TGCGCCAGCAGCTCTTCCGGACAGGGCGCTGAAAAACTGTTTTTT. It codes for CASSSSGQGAEKLFF.